This T cell receptor (beta chain) was identified during a study of cytomegalovirus exposure and HLA in healthy donors. Notes on the study in general: For TCR beta chains, V- and J-gene trimming was later linked to a missense DCLRE1C variant.

Germline V CDR1 and CDR2: MDHEN, SYDVKM. This CDR3 comprises 16 residues. The J segment lost 0 bases and the V segment lost 6 bases, leaving 7 bases of the junction unmatched. Primers for the PCR totalled 60 Vbeta and 13 Jbeta. Using immunoSEQ multiplex PCR, the repertoire was profiled, and TCRdb retains in-frame clones only, with some absent. The sample lists 100,000 or so clones, 60% to 80% occurring once. On this clone itself: Its specificity is unknown.

The rearrangement links TRBV28 to TRBJ1-5; 8 bases agree with TRBD1. The sequence was collected from a middle-aged woman in good health and CMV-seropositive. Sequencing used PBMCs. CDR3 sequence reads: CASRPGGQGSNQPQHF. For the CDR3, the DNA is TGTGCCAGCAGACCTGGCGGACAGGGTAGCAATCAGCCCCAGCATTTT.